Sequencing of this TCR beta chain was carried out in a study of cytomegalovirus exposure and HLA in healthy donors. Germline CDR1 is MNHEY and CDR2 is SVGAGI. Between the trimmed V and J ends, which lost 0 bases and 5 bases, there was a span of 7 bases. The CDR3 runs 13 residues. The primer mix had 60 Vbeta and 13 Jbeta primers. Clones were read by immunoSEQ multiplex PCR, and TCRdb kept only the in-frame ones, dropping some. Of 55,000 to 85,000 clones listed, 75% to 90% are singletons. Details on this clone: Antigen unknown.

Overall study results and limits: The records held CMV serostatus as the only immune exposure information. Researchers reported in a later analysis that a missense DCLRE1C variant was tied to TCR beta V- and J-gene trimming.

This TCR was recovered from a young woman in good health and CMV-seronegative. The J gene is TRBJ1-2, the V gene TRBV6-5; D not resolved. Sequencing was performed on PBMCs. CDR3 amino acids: CASSYSAEYGYTF. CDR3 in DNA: TGTGCCAGCAGTTACTCGGCGGAATATGGCTACACCTTC.